The 2 T cell receptor beta chains below were found in one sample sequenced in a study of shared clonotypes between healthy human individuals. TCRdb's table, derived via immunoSEQ multiplex PCR, lists solely in-frame clones and lacks some. The sample lists about 660,000 clones; 74% were seen once. Material for sequencing was memory CD4+ T cells sorted from blood. The subset denotes: CD45RA-negative fraction. These receptors came from a woman under 40 in good health.

The chain employs TRBV6-4 and TRBJ1-5; D possibly corresponds to TRBD1 (5 bases). The ends were cut back, 3 bases at V and 5 bases at J, with 14 bases in the middle. Germline V gene lookup returns CDR1 MRHNA and CDR2 SNTAGT. There are 15 residues in the CDR3. The CDR3 sequence is CASSEGGGTDQPQHF. CDR3 coding DNA: TGTGCCAGCAGTGAAGGTGGGGGGACGGATCAGCCCCAGCATTTT.

This clone appeared a single time. The chain uses TRBV7-2 and TRBJ2-1; D unclear. The CDR3 is made up of 14 amino acids. The V end lost 5 bases, the J end lost 1 base, and 9 bases lay between the germline ends. Germline V gene data show CDR1 as SGHTA and CDR2 as FQGNSA. CDR3 sequence: CASSPVTSYNEQFF. The DNA for the CDR3 is TGTGCCAGCAGCCCGGTGACTTCCTACAATGAGCAGTTCTTC.